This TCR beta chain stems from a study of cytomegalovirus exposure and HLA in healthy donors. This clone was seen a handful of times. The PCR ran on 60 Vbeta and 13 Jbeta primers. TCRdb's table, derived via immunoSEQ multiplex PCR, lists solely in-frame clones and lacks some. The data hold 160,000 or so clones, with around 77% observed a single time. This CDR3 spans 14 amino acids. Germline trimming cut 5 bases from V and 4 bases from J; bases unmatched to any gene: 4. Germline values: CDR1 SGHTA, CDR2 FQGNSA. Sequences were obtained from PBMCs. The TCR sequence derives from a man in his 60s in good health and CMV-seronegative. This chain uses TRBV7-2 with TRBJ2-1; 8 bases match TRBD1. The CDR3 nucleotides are TGTGCCAGCAGCCCGCGGGACAGGTACAATGAGCAGTTCTTC. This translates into CASSPRDRYNEQFF.